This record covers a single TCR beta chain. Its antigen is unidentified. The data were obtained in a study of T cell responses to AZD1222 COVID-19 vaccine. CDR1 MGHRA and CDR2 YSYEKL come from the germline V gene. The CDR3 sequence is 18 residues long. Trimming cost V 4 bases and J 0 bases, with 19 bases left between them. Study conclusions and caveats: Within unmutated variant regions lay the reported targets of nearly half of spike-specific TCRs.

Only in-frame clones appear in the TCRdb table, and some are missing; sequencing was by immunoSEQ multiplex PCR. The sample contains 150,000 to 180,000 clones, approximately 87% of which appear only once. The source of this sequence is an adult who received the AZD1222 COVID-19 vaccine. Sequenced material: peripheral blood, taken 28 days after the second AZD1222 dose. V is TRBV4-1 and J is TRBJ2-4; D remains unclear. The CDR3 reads CASSLLLGPTLAKNIQYF. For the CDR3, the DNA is TGCGCCAGCAGCCTCCTCTTAGGGCCGACATTAGCCAAAAACATTCAGTACTTC.